These 18 T cell receptor beta chains originate from one sample sequenced in a study of blood T cell repertoires in COVID-19. Data came from immunoSEQ multiplex PCR; TCRdb stores just in-frame clones and leaves some out. The sample includes about 310,000 clones, about 87% of them seen just once. Sequencing was carried out using peripheral blood. The receptors shown here come from a woman aged 45-65 years who had recovered from COVID-19.

This clone was observed a single time. The rearrangement links TRBV19 to TRBJ2-5; 14 positions match TRBD2. In germline, CDR1 is LNHDA, CDR2 SQIVND (reference sequence). The CDR3 consists of 17 residues. V dropped 3 bases and J dropped 4; count of bases not matched to a gene: 7. The CDR3 DNA sequence: TGTGCCAGTAGTATGACTAGCGGGGGGGCCGCCGCAGAGACCCAGTACTTC. This translates into CASSMTSGGAAAETQYF.

V and J are TRBV9 and TRBJ1-4, with unresolved D. V was pared by 3 bases and J by 11 bases, with 17 bases between. The germline CDR1 and CDR2 sequences are SGDLS and YYNGEE. The CDR3 is 14 residues long. CDR3 in amino acids: CASSAVARGGKLFF. DNA for the CDR3: TGTGCCAGCAGCGCCGTGGCCCGGGGAGGGAAACTGTTTTTT.

DNA for the CDR3: TGTGCCAGCAGCACCCGGACAGTTCAAGGCTACACCTTC. This sequence encodes CASSTRTVQGYTF. This chain joins TRBV7-9 and TRBJ1-2; tentative D call: TRBD1 (6 bases). V was cut by 5 bases and J by 8 bases, with 15 bases left in between. Germline CDR1 is SEHNR and CDR2 is FQNEAQ (reference sequence). CDR3 length: 13 amino acids.

The chain combines TRBV6-6 with TRBJ2-1, with TRBD1 identical over 10 bases. The CDR3 is made up of 16 amino acids. CDR1 MNHNY and CDR2 SVGAGI come from the germline V gene (reference sequence). J gave up 8 bases and V 5 bases, and 12 bases lay outside the gene matches. The CDR3 sequence is CASSQRQGARGDEQFF. CDR3 bases: TGTGCCAGCAGTCAGCGACAGGGGGCGAGGGGGGATGAGCAGTTCTTC.

The V and J genes are TRBV6-5 and TRBJ1-1; no clear D gene. The V end was cut by 7 bases, the J end by 4 bases, with 13 bases between. CDR3 length: 13 amino acids. Germline CDR1 and CDR2: MNHEY and SVGAGI. CDR3 in amino acids: CASKLGGSTEAFF. CDR3 bases: TGTGCCAGCAAGTTGGGAGGTAGCACTGAAGCTTTCTTT.

This chain joins TRBV9 and TRBJ2-7; 11 positions agree with TRBD2. The CDR3 is made up of 15 amino acids. J lost 7 bases, V lost 0 bases, and 6 bases had no gene match. Germline V gene sequence: CDR1 SGDLS, CDR2 YYNGEE. In DNA form, the CDR3 reads TGTGCCAGCAGCGTAGAGGCTAGCGGGAGGTCAGAGCAGTACTTC. Amino acids: CASSVEASGRSEQYF.

The rearrangement links TRBV9 to TRBJ1-5; a weak D match, TRBD1 (6 bases). Germline V gene lookup returns CDR1 SGDLS and CDR2 YYNGEE. V was cut by 4 bases and J by 9 bases, with 14 bases left in between. The CDR3 loop spans 13 amino acids. In DNA, the CDR3 is TGTGCCAGCAGCATGAGGACAGAGGGGCCCCAGCATTTT. Its protein is CASSMRTEGPQHF.

V usage is TRBV23-1 and J usage is TRBJ1-5; D call uncertain. TRBV23-1 is classed as an ORF, of uncertain function. Trimming removed 7 bases from V and 7 bases from J, with 23 bases in between. CDR3 length equals 16 residues. The CDR3 protein is CASTTRRPTTRQPQHF. The CDR3 region has the DNA TGCGCCAGCACTACACGACGGCCAACGACGAGGCAGCCCCAGCATTTT.

In this sample, this clone turned up once. This chain connects TRBV4-2 to TRBJ1-1; the D gene is possibly TRBD1 (5 bases). Per the germline V gene, CDR1 is LGHNA and CDR2 is YNFKEQ. This CDR3 is 14 amino acids long. The V end was cut by 3 bases, the J end by 0 bases, with 8 bases between. CDR3 DNA sequence: TGTGCCAGCAGCCAGACAGAGATGAACACTGAAGCTTTCTTT. It encodes CASSQTEMNTEAFF.

This clone appeared a few times. The rearrangement joins TRBV7-2 to TRBJ2-1; maybe TRBD1 (5 bases). The CDR3 spans 14 residues. The V end was cut by 0 bases, the J end by 7 bases, with 10 bases between. CDR1 is SGHTA and CDR2 is FQGNSA in the germline V gene. Written as DNA, the CDR3 is TGTGCCAGCAGCTTAGCGGGGCCATCTAATGAGCAGTTCTTC. Translating it yields CASSLAGPSNEQFF.

The V and J genes are TRBV27 and TRBJ2-3; 7 bases are a match to TRBD1. Germline V gene lookup returns CDR1 MNHEY and CDR2 SMNVEV (reference sequence). CDR3 length: 18 residues. With V trimmed by 6 bases and J by 6 bases, 21 bases remained unmatched. The CDR3 DNA reads as TGTGCCAGCAGAATAAAAGAGTACAGGGGCCGAACTAAGGATACGCAGTATTTT. Encoded protein: CASRIKEYRGRTKDTQYF.

This chain joins TRBV28 and TRBJ2-2; TRBD2 might be the D (5 bases). Trimming left V 5 bases short and J 5 bases short, with 12 bases between. Germline-derived CDR1 and CDR2 are MDHEN and SYDVKM. The CDR3 consists of 14 residues. The DNA for the CDR3 is TGTGCCAGCAGTCCCGGGGTGGAGACCGGGGAGCTGTTTTTT. Translating it yields CASSPGVETGELFF. Combining the CDR3 with reference TRBV28 and TRBJ2-2 gives the whole variable domain DVKVTQSSRYLVKRTGEKVFLECVQDMDHENMFWYRQDPGLGLRLIYFSYDVKMKEKGDIPEGYSVSREKKERFSLILESASTNQTSMYLCASSPGVETGELFFGEGSRLTVL.

This rearrangement joins TRBV10-3 to TRBJ2-7; 9 bases match TRBD1. Germline CDR1 ENHRY, CDR2 SYGVKD. There are 15 residues in the CDR3. V lost 6 bases to trimming and J lost 1 base; unmatched junction nucleotides: 7. CDR3 DNA: TGTGCCATCAGACCAGACAGGGGGGCGTCCTACGAGCAGTACTTC. Protein product: CAIRPDRGASYEQYF.

The rearrangement uses TRBV6-2 or TRBV6-3 and TRBJ1-6, with D maybe TRBD1 (6 bases). Germline CDR1 reads MNHEY; CDR2 reads SVGEGT. The CDR3 is 14 residues long. V shed 6 bases and J shed 7 bases, with 13 bases lying between them. CDR3 in amino acids: CASSGGDRNSPLHF. CDR3 DNA: TGTGCCAGCAGCGGGGGCGACCGGAATTCACCCCTCCACTTT.

The V call is TRBV5-1, the J call TRBJ2-1; D perhaps matches TRBD2 (5 bases). With 1 base removed from V and 0 bases from J, the gap between germline ends came to 8 bases. The V gene's germline CDR1 is SGHRS and CDR2 YFSETQ. The CDR3 totals 15 residues. CDR3 coding DNA: TGCGCCAGCAGCTTGAGCGGCTACTCCTACAATGAGCAGTTCTTC. Translated, it gives CASSLSGYSYNEQFF. The whole variable domain, filled in from reference TRBV5-1 and TRBJ2-1, reads KAGVTQTPRYLIKTRGQQVTLSCSPISGHRSVSWYQQTPGQGLQFLFEYFSETQRNKGNFPGRFSGRQFSNSRSEMNVSTLELGDSALYLCASSLSGYSYNEQFFGPGTRLTVL.

The J gene is TRBJ1-3, the V gene TRBV2, with D hard to call. Germline V gene lookup returns CDR1 SNHLY and CDR2 FYNNEI. The CDR3 is 16 residues long. V shed 2 bases and J shed 0 bases, with 11 bases lying between them. The CDR3 loop reads CASSERGRNSGNTIYF. The CDR3 coding sequence is TGTGCCAGCAGTGAACGCGGCCGAAACTCTGGAAACACCATATATTTT.

The genes are TRBV5-1 and TRBJ2-3; a weak D match, TRBD2 (6 bases). V gave up 0 bases and J gave up 2 bases, with 16 bases separating them. CDR1 is SGHRS, CDR2 YFSETQ, per germline. The CDR3 runs to 17 residues. This CDR3 is CASSLASTGGHTDTQYF. In nucleotides, the CDR3 is TGCGCCAGCAGCTTGGCGTCGACCGGAGGGCACACAGATACGCAGTATTTT.

The chain carries TRBV5-4 and TRBJ2-3; 10 bases map to TRBD2. Germline V gives CDR1 SGHNT, CDR2 YYREEE (reference sequence). CDR3 length: 14 residues. The ends lost 9 bases at V and 3 bases at J; junction bases unmatched: 7. The CDR3 reads CATKRGGPTDTQYF. The CDR3 nucleotides read TGTGCCACCAAGCGGGGGGGCCCGACAGATACGCAGTATTTT.